These 27 T cell receptor beta chains share one sample of origin, sequenced in a study of cytomegalovirus exposure and HLA in healthy donors. The PCR was carried out with 60 Vbeta primers and 13 Jbeta primers. Here immunoSEQ multiplex PCR was the method, and the copy in TCRdb shows in-frame clones only, minus some. The sample carries 210,000 or so clones, approximately 80% recorded once. What was sequenced was PBMCs. The origin of the receptors is a girl aged 2-10 years in good health and CMV-seronegative.

V gene TRBV30 combines with J gene TRBJ1-2, with TRBD1 matching over 8 bases. This CDR3 comprises 14 residues. Germline V gives CDR1 GTSNPN, CDR2 SVGIG (reference sequence). V shed 4 bases, J shed 4 bases, and the junction held 8 bases outside the gene matches. The CDR3 is CAWNKLDRVYGYTF. The CDR3 DNA reads TGTGCCTGGAATAAGCTGGACAGGGTCTATGGCTACACCTTC.

The chain joins TRBV13 to TRBJ2-7; 10 bases agree with TRBD1. The CDR3 is 15 residues long. V gave up 5 bases and J gave up 6 bases; unmatched junction bases: 10. Germline CDR1 PRHDT, CDR2 FYEKMQ (reference sequence). The DNA for the CDR3 is TGTGCCAGCAGCGTGGGGACAGGGGAGGATGTCGAGCAGTACTTC. The encoded protein is CASSVGTGEDVEQYF.

The chain combines TRBV4-1 with TRBJ2-3; TRBD2 matches at 9 bases. Germline CDR1 and CDR2: MGHRA and YSYEKL. V dropped 0 bases and J dropped 4; count of bases not matched to a gene: 8. The CDR3 has 17 residues. As DNA, the CDR3 is TGCGCCAGCAGCCAAGACTTTCCTAGCGGGATCGCAGATACGCAGTATTTT. Translated: CASSQDFPSGIADTQYF.

This clone was picked up one time. The J gene is TRBJ1-3, the V gene TRBV11-1; TRBD1 matches at 7 bases. After removal of 5 bases from V and 7 bases from J, the junction contained 5 bases not matched to a gene. The length of the CDR3 is 13 residues. Germline V gene data show CDR1 as SGHAT and CDR2 as FQDESV (reference sequence). CDR3 amino acids: CASSLGQANTIYF. In DNA form, the CDR3 reads TGTGCCAGCAGCCTCGGACAGGCTAACACCATATATTTT.

This chain links TRBV2 with TRBJ1-6, with a weak D call TRBD1 (6 bases). Germline V gives CDR1 SNHLY, CDR2 FYNNEI. V lost 7 bases and J 10 bases, leaving 11 bases between the germline ends. The CDR3 is 12 amino acids. CDR3: CASTWTASPLHF. The CDR3 DNA follows: TGTGCCAGCACTTGGACAGCCTCACCCCTCCACTTT.

As for this clone: The sample holds other DNA sequences that translate to the same CDR3. The rearrangement uses TRBV29-1 and TRBJ1-1; maybe TRBD1 (6 bases). From germline, CDR1 is SQVTM and CDR2 ANQGSEA. The CDR3 runs to 13 residues. V lost 5 bases and J lost 4, with 14 bases in between. The CDR3 DNA reads as TGCAGCGTTCTACAGGGTTGGGGCACTGAAGCTTTCTTT. Translating gives CSVLQGWGTEAFF.

The chain couples TRBV2 to TRBJ2-1, with TRBD1 matching over 8 bases. CDR3 length: 14 amino acids. Trimming took 11 bases from V and 6 from J; bases not matched to a gene: 12. Germline V gene sequence: CDR1 SNHLY, CDR2 FYNNEI. DNA for the CDR3: TGTGCCTCCACCGAGACAGGGGTAGGCAATGAGCAGTTCTTC. Its protein is CASTETGVGNEQFF.

On this clone: The same CDR3 also results from other DNA sequences found in this sample. The chain uses TRBV9 and TRBJ1-2, with D possibly TRBD1 on 6 matching bases. The germline V gene has CDR1 SGDLS and CDR2 YYNGEE. CDR3 length: 15 residues. Trimming removed 2 bases at V and 0 bases at J, with 11 bases between. Written as DNA, the CDR3 is TGTGCCAGCAGCGTTGGACAGACGGCTAACTATGGCTACACCTTC. Translating gives CASSVGQTANYGYTF.

This chain links TRBV5-4 with TRBJ1-1; the D gene is possibly TRBD1 (5 bases). The germline V and J ends were trimmed by 1 base and 4 bases, with 8 bases remaining between them. The CDR3 has 13 amino acids. Germline values: CDR1 SGHNT, CDR2 YYREEE (reference sequence). The DNA for the CDR3 is TGTGCCAGCAGCTTGTGGGGCTTCACTGAAGCTTTCTTT. Its translation is CASSLWGFTEAFF.

V gene TRBV6-5 combines with J gene TRBJ2-5; D is perhaps TRBD2 (5 bases). The CDR3 spans 14 residues. Between the trimmed V and J ends, which lost 5 bases and 7 bases, there was a span of 17 bases. Germline V gene data show CDR1 as MNHEY and CDR2 as SVGAGI. This chain's CDR3 is CASSDFGPRGTQYF. In DNA form, the CDR3 reads TGTGCCAGCAGTGACTTTGGGCCCCGGGGGACCCAGTACTTC.

This clone was seen more than once but under ten times. The chain uses TRBV6-5 and TRBJ2-5, with 8 bases matching TRBD2. The J call may be in error: the DNA end matches TRBJ2-7 better. The CDR3 has 14 amino acids. Germline V gene sequence: CDR1 MNHEY, CDR2 SVGAGI. The CDR3 here is CASSVGSGGYEQYF. The CDR3 region has the DNA TGTGCCAGCAGTGTGGGCAGCGGGGGATACGAGCAGTACTTC.

The chain links TRBV6-1 to TRBJ2-5; 15 nucleotides line up with TRBD2. The trim removed 6 bases at V and 10 bases at J, leaving 9 bases unmatched. The germline gives CDR1 MNHNS, CDR2 SASEGT. The CDR3 consists of 15 residues. The CDR3 sequence is CASRGNGLAGGDQYF. The CDR3 region has the DNA TGTGCCAGCAGGGGGAATGGACTAGCGGGGGGGGACCAGTACTTC.

The chain uses TRBV2 and TRBJ1-2; D is unclear. There are 13 residues in the CDR3. Per germline, CDR1 SNHLY and CDR2 FYNNEI. With 10 bases removed from V and 2 bases from J, the gap between germline ends came to 14 bases. The CDR3 DNA reads as TGTGCCATGCCAGCAGGCCCCAACTATGGCTACACCTTC. Translating gives CAMPAGPNYGYTF.

The rearrangement joins TRBV15 to TRBJ2-2; the match to TRBD1 covers 7 bases. V dropped 4 bases and J dropped 4; count of bases not matched to a gene: 3. Germline V gives CDR1 LNHNV, CDR2 YYDKDF (reference sequence). The CDR3 spans 14 residues. CDR3 residues: CATSTNRGTGELFF. DNA for the CDR3: TGTGCCACCAGCACAAACAGGGGCACCGGGGAGCTGTTTTTT.

Only a few counts were recorded for this clone. V and J are TRBV28 and TRBJ2-1, with a possible D match to TRBD2 (5 bases). The CDR3 loop spans 15 amino acids. Trimming stripped 2 bases from V and 4 bases from J, with 12 bases between. Germline CDR1 and CDR2: MDHEN and SYDVKM. The CDR3 region has the DNA TGTGCCAGCAGTTTAGAGGGTAGCGTATACAATGAGCAGTTCTTC. Translation gives CASSLEGSVYNEQFF.

V usage is TRBV5-6 and J usage is TRBJ1-2, with D hard to call. This CDR3 is built from 14 residues. V dropped 0 bases and J dropped 4 bases, with 10 bases sitting between them. Germline loops: CDR1 SGHDT, CDR2 YYEEEE. The CDR3: CASSLERSPYGYTF. CDR3 nucleotides: TGTGCCAGCAGCTTGGAACGGAGTCCCTATGGCTACACCTTC.

CDR3 region: CASSEYLDPSGEQYF. The CDR3 region has the DNA TGTGCCAGCAGTGAATACCTAGACCCCTCGGGGGAGCAGTACTTC. The rearrangement joins TRBV6-1 to TRBJ2-7; tentatively, D is TRBD2 (5 bases). Trimming took 2 bases from V and 7 from J, leaving 18 bases between them. The CDR3 has 15 residues. From germline, CDR1 is MNHNS and CDR2 SASEGT.

This chain links TRBV12-5 with TRBJ1-5; 7 nucleotides line up with TRBD1. Germline V gene sequence: CDR1 LGHNT, CDR2 FRNRAP. This CDR3 is 12 amino acids long. The trim removed 8 bases at V and 4 bases at J, leaving 2 bases unmatched. The CDR3 DNA follows: TGTGCTAGTACGGGACAGAATCAGCCCCAGCATTTT. Protein sequence: CASTGQNQPQHF.

Only one count was recorded for this clone. The rearrangement links TRBV6-5 to TRBJ2-5; D is possibly TRBD2 (6 bases). The germline V gene has CDR1 MNHEY and CDR2 SVGAGI. This CDR3 spans 15 amino acids. Between the trimmed V and J ends, which lost 6 bases and 9 bases, there was a span of 23 bases. The CDR3, as DNA: TGTGCCAGCAGGACCCCCGGCGGGGTAGTGGGGGCCCAGTACTTC. Translated, it gives CASRTPGGVVGAQYF.

This clone was picked up one time. The chain joins TRBV2 to TRBJ1-1, with D possibly being TRBD1 (5 bases). The germline V and J ends were trimmed by 8 bases and 4 bases, with 14 bases remaining between them. Germline CDR1 SNHLY, CDR2 FYNNEI. The CDR3 extends over 13 amino acids. The DNA for the CDR3 is TGTGCCAGCTCTCGGGGGGATATCACTGAAGCTTTCTTT. It is translated as CASSRGDITEAFF.

The rearrangement joins TRBV5-5 to TRBJ1-6; D perhaps matches TRBD1 (5 bases). Germline values: CDR1 SGHKS, CDR2 YYEKEE (reference sequence). Trimming took 7 bases from V and 7 from J, leaving 18 bases between them. The CDR3 sequence is 15 residues long. The DNA of the CDR3 is TGTGCCAGCTTTCGGATCGACAGACCGAATTCACCCCTCCACTTT. Translated, it gives CASFRIDRPNSPLHF.

This chain links TRBV6-6 with TRBJ2-5; tentative D call: TRBD2 (5 bases). This CDR3 contains 13 residues. CDR1 MNHNY and CDR2 SVGAGI come from the germline V gene (reference sequence). V shed 6 bases and J shed 3 bases, with 11 bases lying between them. For the CDR3, the DNA is TGTGCCAGCAGGGGAGCGGATGAAGAGACCCAGTACTTC. Encoded protein: CASRGADEETQYF.

On this clone: Additional DNA sequences in this sample encode the identical CDR3. The chain recombines TRBV5-1 with TRBJ1-1; no clear D gene. Trimming shortened V by 0 bases and J by 0 bases, and 6 bases separated the two germline ends. Per germline, CDR1 SGHRS and CDR2 YFSETQ. The CDR3 covers 14 residues. CDR3 sequence reads: CASSLAGMNTEAFF. In DNA, the CDR3 is TGCGCCAGCAGCTTGGCGGGAATGAACACTGAAGCTTTCTTT.

The rearrangement links TRBV9 to TRBJ1-2, with 10 bases fitting TRBD1. Germline V gene lookup returns CDR1 SGDLS and CDR2 YYNGEE. This CDR3 has 14 residues. The V segment lost 0 bases and the J segment 8 bases; nucleotides outside the gene matches: 4. In nucleotides, the CDR3 is TGTGCCAGCAGCGTAGGCGGACAGGGGGGCGGCTACACCTTC. It encodes CASSVGGQGGGYTF.

CDR3 in DNA: TGTGCCAGCAGCTTTTCTGCAGGGGACGGAAACACCATATATTTT. It is translated as CASSFSAGDGNTIYF. The chain joins TRBV7-9 to TRBJ1-3; D perhaps matches TRBD1 (6 bases). CDR3 length: 15 amino acids. The V end was cut by 3 bases, the J end by 4 bases, with 13 bases between. Germline CDR1 reads SEHNR; CDR2 reads FQNEAQ (reference sequence).

The chain recombines TRBV27 with TRBJ2-7; 10 nucleotides match TRBD2. There are 13 residues in the CDR3. Looked up from germline, CDR1 is MNHEY and CDR2 is SMNVEV (reference sequence). V was clipped by 8 bases and J by 5 bases; unmatched bases: 6. This CDR3 is CASSPGLAHEQYF. The CDR3 DNA sequence: TGTGCCAGCTCTCCGGGACTAGCGCACGAGCAGTACTTC.

The CDR3 DNA is TGTGCCAGCAGCTCACGTACAGGAAATCAGCCCCAGCATTTT. It yields the protein CASSSRTGNQPQHF. The chain combines TRBV7-6 with TRBJ1-5; weak D call: TRBD1 (5 bases). CDR3 size: 14 residues. The V gene lost 4 bases and the J gene lost 4 bases, with 11 bases spanning the gap. Looked up from germline, CDR1 is SGHVS and CDR2 is FNYEAQ.